Shown below are 18 T cell receptor beta chains from a single sample sequenced in a study of lymphopenia after photon versus proton radiotherapy. Method: immunoSEQ multiplex PCR; TCRdb's copy keeps in-frame clones and lacks some. The profile shows more than 70,000 clones, 65% to 85% of them singletons. The source was peripheral blood, collected from a patient treated with proton-based radiotherapy. The receptors come from a man aged 55 to 70 with pancreatic cancer.

The CDR3 nucleotides are TGTGCCAGCTCACCCGGACAGACTGGAAACACCATATATTTT. Translating it yields CASSPGQTGNTIYF. J is TRBJ1-3 and V is TRBV18; D is possibly TRBD1 (6 bases). The CDR3 is 14 residues long. Germline-derived CDR1 and CDR2 are KGHSH and LQKENI. V lost 3 bases, J lost 2 bases, and 8 bases lay in between.

V and J are TRBV7-2 and TRBJ1-1; 7 positions match TRBD1. From germline, CDR1 is SGHTA and CDR2 FQGNSA. J was trimmed by 3 bases and V by 3 bases; bases with no gene match: 1. This CDR3 contains 13 residues. The CDR3 region has the DNA TGTGCCAGCAGCTTTCAGGGGGACACTGAAGCTTTCTTT. As protein: CASSFQGDTEAFF.

This clone was picked up one time. This chain uses TRBV6-6 with TRBJ1-2; possibly TRBD1 for D (6 bases). With 2 bases removed from V and 0 bases from J, the gap between germline ends came to 10 bases. The CDR3 is made up of 15 amino acids. CDR1 and CDR2 from the germline V gene are MNHNY and SVGAGI (reference sequence). CDR3 loop: CASSYGGGTNYGYTF. The DNA for the CDR3 is TGTGCCAGCAGTTACGGGGGCGGTACTAACTATGGCTACACCTTC.

The chain links TRBV11-3 to TRBJ2-2, with D tentatively TRBD1 or TRBD2 (6 bases each). Looked up from germline, CDR1 is SGHNT and CDR2 is YENEEA. The CDR3 consists of 16 residues. Trimming left V 5 bases short and J 4 bases short, with 17 bases between. The CDR3, as DNA: TGTGCCAGCAGCGCGGGGACAACTGGGGGCACCGGGGAGCTGTTTTTT. Amino acid sequence: CASSAGTTGGTGELFF. Full variable domain (rest looked up from reference TRBV11-3 and TRBJ2-2): EAGVVQSPRYKIIEKKQPVAFWCNPISGHNTLYWYLQNLGQGPELLIRYENEEAVDDSQLPKDRFSAERLKGVDSTLKIQPAELGDSAVYLCASSAGTTGGTGELFFGEGSRLTVL.

The chain joins TRBV21-1 to TRBJ1-5. TRBV21-1 is a listed pseudogene. CDR3 size: 15 residues. The CDR3 DNA follows: TGTGCCAGCAGCCCGGGGAGGGTAAGGTATCAGCCCCAGCATTTT. Translating gives CASSPGRVRYQPQHF.

The rearrangement links TRBV6-5 to TRBJ2-2; 7 bases are shared with TRBD2. The germline V gene encodes CDR1 MNHEY and CDR2 SVGAGI. This CDR3 spans 14 amino acids. The V segment lost 8 bases and the J segment 1 base; nucleotides outside the gene matches: 4. CDR3 amino acids: CASGERGNTGELFF. CDR3 DNA sequence: TGTGCCAGCGGAGAGCGGGGGAACACCGGGGAGCTGTTTTTT.

The CDR3 DNA reads as TGTGCCAGCAGAGGAGGGGGGGAGACCCAGTACTTC. Its protein product is CASRGGGETQYF. The chain has TRBV27 and TRBJ2-5; D tentatively fits TRBD1 or TRBD2 (6 bases each). Per the germline V gene, CDR1 is MNHEY and CDR2 is SMNVEV (reference sequence). The CDR3 consists of 12 residues. Trimming removed 6 bases from V and 5 bases from J, with 10 bases in between.

The chain is built from TRBV7-2 and TRBJ2-2, with TRBD2 matching 9 bases. The V gene end was trimmed by 5 bases and the J gene end by 4 bases; junction bases not matched to a gene: 5. The CDR3 totals 15 residues. The germline CDR1 and CDR2 sequences are SGHTA and FQGNSA. CDR3 DNA: TGTGCCAGCAGCGAAACTAGCGGGCCCACCGGGGAGCTGTTTTTT. It yields the protein CASSETSGPTGELFF.

The gene calls are TRBV28 and TRBJ2-1; D call uncertain. Deletions cut 4 bases from V and 6 bases from J, with 13 bases between. CDR1 MDHEN and CDR2 SYDVKM come from the germline V gene. The CDR3 is 14 amino acids. The CDR3 nucleotides read TGTGCCAGCAGTTCCCCAATCCGTCTCAATGAGCAGTTCTTC. Residues: CASSSPIRLNEQFF.

This clone was seen a few times. The chain recombines TRBV7-8 with TRBJ1-3; weak D call: TRBD1 (5 bases). V dropped 5 bases and J dropped 9 bases, with 11 bases sitting between them. The germline V gene has CDR1 SGHVS and CDR2 FQNEAQ. The CDR3 extends over 12 amino acids. The CDR3 region is CASSHGGSTIYF. The DNA of the CDR3 is TGTGCCAGCAGCCATGGGGGGAGCACCATATATTTT.

The chain joins TRBV7-9 to TRBJ2-3; a weak D match, TRBD1 (6 bases). The V and J ends lost 5 bases and 3 bases respectively, with 15 bases between them. Germline-derived CDR1 and CDR2 are SEHNR and FQNEAQ (reference sequence). This CDR3 is 15 amino acids long. This CDR3 reads CASSPTSRGTDTQYF. The CDR3 DNA is TGTGCCAGCAGCCCGACCAGTAGGGGGACAGATACGCAGTATTTT. Variable domain in full (rest from reference TRBV7-9 and TRBJ2-3): DTGVSQNPRHKITKRGQNVTFRCDPISEHNRLYWYRQTLGQGPEFLTYFQNEAQLEKSRLLSDRFSAERPKGSFSTLEIQRTEQGDSAMYLCASSPTSRGTDTQYFGPGTRLTVL.

The V gene is TRBV7-6, the J gene TRBJ1-1, with 7 nucleotides matching TRBD1. Germline V gene lookup returns CDR1 SGHVS and CDR2 FNYEAQ. Trimming took 3 bases from V and 1 from J; bases not matched to a gene: 17. The CDR3 totals 19 residues. The CDR3 DNA is TGTGCCAGCAGCTTGCTTTCGAGAGTGATTGGGACAGCGAACACTGAAGCTTTCTTT. This sequence encodes CASSLLSRVIGTANTEAFF.

The CDR3 bases are TGTGCCAGCAGCGTAACGGGAACAGGGCAGGAGCAGTACTTC. This sequence encodes CASSVTGTGQEQYF. J is TRBJ2-7 and V is TRBV9, with D perhaps matching TRBD1 (6 bases). V lost 1 base and J 7 bases, leaving 15 bases between the germline ends. CDR1 is SGDLS and CDR2 is YYNGEE in the germline V gene. This CDR3 spans 14 amino acids.

This clone occurred a few times. The rearrangement links TRBV19 to TRBJ1-4; D is unresolved. The germline V gene encodes CDR1 LNHDA and CDR2 SQIVND (reference sequence). V lost 3 bases, J lost 8 bases, and 7 bases lay in between. The CDR3 is made up of 12 amino acids. The CDR3 bases are TGTGCCAGTAGTATTCGCCGGGAAAAACTGTTTTTT. It yields the protein CASSIRREKLFF.

V and J are TRBV5-8 and TRBJ1-2; 9 bases agree with TRBD1. The V gene end was trimmed by 4 bases and the J gene end by 1 base; junction bases not matched to a gene: 11. The CDR3 has 17 amino acids. CDR1 SGHTS and CDR2 YDEGEE come from the germline V gene. Here the CDR3 DNA reads TGTGCCAGCAGCGGAATAATGGGACAGGGAGTTAACTATGGCTACACCTTC. Translating it yields CASSGIMGQGVNYGYTF.

This clone was observed a single time. This chain connects TRBV7-9 to TRBJ1-3; D not certain. Germline V gives CDR1 SEHNR, CDR2 FQNEAQ (reference sequence). The CDR3 is made up of 13 amino acids. V lost 1 base to trimming and J lost 4 bases, with 5 bases between them. DNA for the CDR3: TGTGCCAGCAGCTTAGGGGTCGGAAACACCATATATTTT. Protein: CASSLGVGNTIYF.

The chain couples TRBV7-8 to TRBJ1-4; possibly TRBD1 for D (6 bases). CDR3 length: 15 residues. Germline V gene data show CDR1 as SGHVS and CDR2 as FQNEAQ. Trimming took 2 bases from V and 6 from J, leaving 13 bases between them. The CDR3 is CASSLSGARHEKLFF. The CDR3 nucleotides read TGTGCCAGCAGCTTATCGGGGGCGCGGCATGAAAAACTGTTTTTT.

The chain carries TRBV27 and TRBJ1-6; D gene unclear. Trimming cost V 7 bases and J 4 bases, with 8 bases left between them. CDR1 MNHEY and CDR2 SMNVEV come from the germline V gene (reference sequence). This CDR3 comprises 13 residues. The CDR3 spells CASTKGYNSPLHF. The CDR3 region has the DNA TGTGCCAGCACCAAGGGATATAATTCACCCCTCCACTTT.